The rows below give T cell receptor beta chains drawn from one sample of a study of shared clonotypes between healthy human individuals. The data were produced by immunoSEQ multiplex PCR, yet TCRdb's version contains in-frame clones alone and is incomplete. Of more than 2,000,000 clones in the sample, more than 85% were seen once. Sequences were obtained from naive CD4+ T cells from PBMCs. These TCRs come from a man aged 18 to 30 in good health. Some clones in this sample may be carry-over from other donors' samples. Both conserved end residues are part of each CDR3. D genes are given only for firm matches. Where a row states a size, it is once, few, many or the class of an expanded clone; other rows omit it.

d_call,v_call,j_call,clone_size,cdr3_aa,cdr3_nt
-,TRBV7-3,TRBJ2-1,-,CASSRRESYEQFF,TGTGCCAGCAGCCGCAGGGAGTCGTATGAGCAGTTCTTC
TRBD1,TRBV5-4,TRBJ1-2,once,CASSLDRGRSGYTF,TGTGCCAGCAGCTTGGACAGGGGGCGCAGTGGCTACACCTTC
TRBD1,TRBV18,TRBJ1-4,-,CASSPGQGRRFMEKLFF,TGTGCCAGCTCACCGGGACAGGGGAGGAGGTTCATGGAAAAACTGTTTTTT
-,TRBV28,TRBJ2-5,-,CASSTSPRGETQYF,TGTGCCAGCAGTACCAGCCCCCGTGGGGAGACCCAGTACTTC
-,TRBV30,TRBJ1-1,-,CAWSVLKGHRGGEAFF,TGTGCCTGGAGTGTACTGAAGGGACACCGGGGAGGTGAAGCTTTCTTT
TRBD2,TRBV11-3,TRBJ2-5,-,CASRRLAREETQYF,TGTGCCAGCAGGCGACTAGCGCGAGAAGAGACCCAGTACTTC
-,TRBV5-1,TRBJ2-1,many,CASRKASGSSYNEQFF,TGCGCCAGCAGAAAGGCCAGTGGGAGCTCCTACAATGAGCAGTTCTTC
-,TRBV5-1,TRBJ1-3,-,CASSLWGDSGNTIYF,TGCGCCAGCAGCTTGTGGGGAGACTCTGGAAACACCATATATTTT
-,TRBV5-1,TRBJ2-3,-,CASSTGTTSTDTQYF,TGCGCCAGCAGCACCGGGACGACTAGCACAGATACGCAGTATTTT
-,TRBV6-6,TRBJ2-2,-,CASSYSGVTGELFF,TGTGCCAGCAGTTACTCTGGGGTCACCGGGGAGCTGTTTTTT
-,TRBV5-1,TRBJ1-2,-,CASSSNQGSGDYGYTF,TGCGCCAGCAGCTCAAATCAGGGAAGTGGGGACTATGGCTACACCTTC
-,TRBV6-4,TRBJ2-1,-,CASSVLESDRQFF,TGTGCCAGCAGTGTCCTGGAGTCGGACCGTCAGTTCTTC
-,TRBV28,TRBJ2-7,-,CASSHSYEQYF,TGTGCCAGCAGTCACTCCTACGAGCAGTACTTC
TRBD1,TRBV19,TRBJ1-2,few,CASSFGRGLWSGYTF,TGTGCCAGTAGTTTCGGGAGGGGGCTATGGAGTGGCTACACCTTC
TRBD1,TRBV27,TRBJ2-7,once,CASSTTGAPAAYEQYF,TGTGCCAGCAGTACGACAGGGGCCCCGGCGGCCTACGAGCAGTACTTC
-,TRBV2,TRBJ1-1,-,CASSEALVTEAFF,TGTGCCAGCAGTGAAGCGCTCGTCACTGAAGCTTTCTTT
TRBD2,TRBV6-6,TRBJ2-1,-,CASSVRGGRFGNEQFF,TGTGCCAGCAGTGTCCGGGGCGGGAGGTTCGGCAATGAGCAGTTCTTC
-,TRBV6-5,TRBJ2-3,-,CASSYSFGTADTQYF,TGTGCCAGCAGTTACTCATTCGGGACCGCAGATACGCAGTATTTT
TRBD1,TRBV5-5,TRBJ1-3,-,CASSLAGTVFENTIYF,TGTGCCAGCAGCTTGGCCGGGACAGTTTTCGAAAACACCATATATTTT
-,TRBV6-5,TRBJ1-2,-,CASSPGTEYGYTF,TGTGCCAGCAGTCCCGGGACGGAATATGGCTACACCTTC
-,TRBV6-4,TRBJ2-2,few,CASSDINTGELFF,TGTGCCAGCAGTGACATCAACACCGGGGAGCTGTTTTTT
-,TRBV4-3,TRBJ2-7,-,CASSLQAGLEQYF,TGCGCCAGCAGCCTCCAGGCCGGGCTCGAGCAGTACTTC
-,TRBV29-1,TRBJ1-1,-,CSVEEGGATEAFF,TGCAGCGTTGAGGAGGGAGGGGCCACTGAAGCTTTCTTT
-,TRBV30,TRBJ2-1,-,CACLGAGEQFF,TGTGCCTGCCTGGGGGCGGGTGAGCAGTTCTTC
-,TRBV6-5,TRBJ1-5,once,CASMPAISNQPQHF,TGTGCCAGCATGCCAGCAATTAGCAATCAGCCCCAGCATTTT
TRBD2,TRBV5-1,TRBJ2-3,-,CASSLGLAEPSTDTQYF,TGCGCCAGCAGCTTGGGGCTAGCGGAACCTAGCACAGATACGCAGTATTTT
-,TRBV7-9,TRBJ1-4,-,CASSQAGAIDEKLFF,TGTGCCAGCAGTCAAGCAGGGGCCATAGACGAAAAACTGTTTTTT
-,TRBV11-2,TRBJ1-3,-,CASSSQWAPFSGNTIYF,TGTGCCAGCAGCTCCCAGTGGGCCCCATTCTCTGGAAACACCATATATTTT
-,TRBV13,TRBJ2-7,-,CASSLNGPYEQYF,TGTGCCAGCAGCTTAAACGGCCCCTACGAGCAGTACTTC
-,TRBV6-5,TRBJ1-6,-,CASSPIRGLPLHF,TGTGCCAGCAGTCCAATCCGGGGGTTACCCCTCCACTTT
TRBD2,TRBV10-3,TRBJ2-7,once,CAISASDRPGTSVHF,TGTGCCATCAGTGCCTCGGACAGGCCCGGGACTAGCGTGCACTTC
TRBD2,TRBV4-3,TRBJ2-1,once,CASSQDPSGRARNEQFF,TGCGCCAGCAGCCAAGATCCCAGCGGGAGGGCCCGGAATGAGCAGTTCTTC